The 30 T cell receptor beta chains below all came from one sample that was sequenced in a study of post-analysis software for immune sequencing data. General study findings and limits: The study found TRBV5-6, TRBV5-1 and TRBV20-1 among a few TRBV segments more frequent in patients than controls.

Their antigen targets remain unknown. Researchers reported that TCR beta cDNA libraries carried unique molecular identifiers. MiXCR, applied by TCRdb to the PCR reads, yields one record per CDR3 protein. This table has about 430,000 distinct CDR3 sequences, 39% appearing once. Sequenced input: blood. These receptors were collected from a girl aged 2-9 years with multiple sclerosis.

The table lists this clonotype with a few counts. The rearrangement joins TRBV18 to TRBJ2-1; possible D gene TRBD2, 6 bases. This CDR3 contains 15 residues. Germline V gene lookup returns CDR1 KGHSH and CDR2 LQKENI. Trimming took off 4 bases at V and 3 bases at J, with 13 bases between the two ends. The CDR3 region has the DNA TGTGCCAGCTCACACGGGGGTACTTTCTACAATGAGCAGTTCTTC. Translation gives CASSHGGTFYNEQFF.

The chain couples TRBV5-5 to TRBJ2-1, with 10 bases that match TRBD2. Germline V gene data show CDR1 as SGHKS and CDR2 as YYEKEE (reference sequence). The CDR3 spans 16 residues. The J segment lost 7 bases and the V segment lost 0 bases, leaving 7 bases of the junction unmatched. The CDR3 DNA is TGTGCCAGCAGCTTGGGGCTAGCGGGGGTATGGAATGAGCAGTTCTTC. Protein: CASSLGLAGVWNEQFF.

The CDR3 here is CASSSHRDNPSTDTQYF. DNA of the CDR3: TGTGCCAGCAGCTCACACAGAGACAACCCTAGCACAGATACGCAGTATTTT. The genes are TRBV11-2 and TRBJ2-3; D remains ambiguous. The CDR3 runs to 17 residues. Trimming shortened V by 4 bases and J by 0 bases, and 17 bases separated the two germline ends. The germline V gene encodes CDR1 SGHAT and CDR2 FQNNGV.

This clonotype has a handful of counts. The V call is TRBV28, the J call TRBJ2-3; 8 bases align to TRBD1. Germline lookup yields CDR1 MDHEN and CDR2 SYDVKM. The CDR3 loop spans 13 amino acids. V dropped 2 bases and J dropped 8; count of bases not matched to a gene: 3. The DNA of the CDR3 is TGTGCCAGCAGTTTACGGACAGGGACTACGCAGTATTTT. Translated: CASSLRTGTTQYF.

This clonotype was picked up a small number of times. The V call is TRBV20-1, the J call TRBJ2-1; D uncertain. V lost 3 bases to trimming and J lost 0 bases, with 12 bases between them. The CDR3 extends over 15 amino acids. From germline, CDR1 is DFQATT and CDR2 SNEGSKA (reference sequence). The CDR3 spells CSARLTESSYNEQFF. CDR3 DNA sequence: TGCAGTGCTAGGCTAACAGAGAGCTCCTACAATGAGCAGTTCTTC.

The chain employs TRBV18 and TRBJ2-7; D remains unclear. The germline V gene has CDR1 KGHSH and CDR2 LQKENI. The CDR3 totals 17 residues. V lost 2 bases and J 2 bases, leaving 19 bases between the germline ends. The CDR3 sequence: CASSPIGSLESPYEQYF. In DNA, the CDR3 is TGTGCCAGCTCACCAATCGGAAGTTTGGAGAGCCCCTACGAGCAGTACTTC.

The V and J genes are TRBV4-3 and TRBJ2-6; the match to TRBD2 covers 12 bases. The junction had 9 bases not matched to a gene; V was cut back by 0 bases and J by 3 bases. This CDR3 contains 20 residues. Germline V gene lookup returns CDR1 LGHNA and CDR2 YSLEER. The CDR3 region is CASSQETSGSGVLGANVLTF. The CDR3 DNA reads as TGCGCCAGCAGCCAAGAGACTAGCGGGAGTGGAGTCCTTGGGGCCAACGTCCTGACTTTC.

This clonotype showed up just a few times. The rearrangement joins TRBV7-2 to TRBJ2-3; TRBD1 agrees at 8 bases. J lost 2 bases, V lost 5 bases, and 12 bases had no gene match. Germline lookup yields CDR1 SGHTA and CDR2 FQGNSA. The CDR3 runs to 17 residues. This chain's CDR3 is CASSRTLGQGITDTQYF. DNA for the CDR3: TGTGCCAGCAGCCGGACGCTTGGACAGGGTATCACAGATACGCAGTATTTT.

Only a few counts were recorded for this clonotype. This rearrangement joins TRBV29-1 to TRBJ2-5; D gene unclear. Germline CDR1 and CDR2: SQVTM and ANQGSEA. The CDR3 consists of 10 residues. V was trimmed by 6 bases and J by 2 bases, leaving 4 bases between them. The CDR3 bases are TGCAGCGTGCGGCAAGAGACCCAGTACTTC. Translation: CSVRQETQYF.

V is TRBV28 and J is TRBJ2-7, with D possibly TRBD2 on 6 matching bases. The germline gives CDR1 MDHEN, CDR2 SYDVKM. The V end was cut by 4 bases, the J end by 4 bases, with 20 bases between. The CDR3 extends over 16 amino acids. CDR3 in DNA: TGTGCCAGCAGTTCACAACGATTGGGTCGGGGGTACGAGCAGTACTTC. Translated: CASSSQRLGRGYEQYF.

The chain combines TRBV6-2 or TRBV6-3 with TRBJ2-1; D not certain. There are 16 residues in the CDR3. Germline V lookup: CDR1 MNHEY, CDR2 SVGEGT. V lost 5 bases to trimming and J lost 3 bases, with 17 bases between them. Here the CDR3 reads CASSPPIPNFYNEQFF. In nucleotides, the CDR3 is TGTGCCAGCAGTCCACCGATTCCCAACTTCTACAATGAGCAGTTCTTC.

CDR3 in DNA: TGCGCCAGCGGAACAGGGGGCGCGGGCACTGAAGCTTTCTTT. Amino acid sequence: CASGTGGAGTEAFF. The chain recombines TRBV5-1 with TRBJ1-1; TRBD1 agrees at 9 bases. Germline values: CDR1 SGHRS, CDR2 YFSETQ. Trimming at V came to 7 bases and at J to 4 bases, leaving 8 bases not matched to a gene. CDR3 size: 14 residues.

For this clonotype: A junction boundary mismatches the germline segment, possibly from a read error. This sequence joins TRBV6-5 and TRBJ1-5; no firm D call. Germline-derived CDR1 and CDR2 are MNHEY and SVGAGI. The CDR3 spans 15 residues. In DNA form, the CDR3 reads TGTGCCAGCAGTTACTCGAATCGAGGCAATCGGCCCCAGCATTTT. Amino acids: CASSYSNRGNRPQHF.

This chain joins TRBV7-2 and TRBJ2-7; 7 bases align to TRBD1. Germline trimming cut 0 bases from V and 6 bases from J; bases unmatched to any gene: 5. The CDR3 loop spans 14 amino acids. In germline, CDR1 is SGHTA, CDR2 FQGNSA. The CDR3 loop is CASSLAGTVAEQYF. CDR3 in DNA: TGTGCCAGCAGCTTAGCGGGGACAGTAGCCGAGCAGTACTTC.

The chain employs TRBV25-1 and TRBJ1-5; 7 bases are shared with TRBD1. There are 14 residues in the CDR3. The germline V gene has CDR1 MGHDK and CDR2 SYGVNS. V was pared by 3 bases and J by 7 bases, with 6 bases of the junction left unmatched. The DNA for the CDR3 is TGTGCCAGCAGTGAGGAGGGGGCTAGGCAGCCCCAGCATTTT. Residues: CASSEEGARQPQHF.

This clonotype was observed once. This chain joins TRBV4-1 and TRBJ2-3; D unresolved. This CDR3 region has 14 residues. Trimming removed 0 bases from V and 6 bases from J, with 10 bases in between. The germline CDR1 and CDR2 sequences are MGHRA and YSYEKL. The CDR3: CASSQEETRDTQYF. DNA of the CDR3: TGCGCCAGCAGCCAAGAGGAGACAAGGGATACGCAGTATTTT.

V gene TRBV28 combines with J gene TRBJ1-2; tentatively, D is TRBD1 (5 bases). V dropped 3 bases and J dropped 5 bases, with 16 bases sitting between them. The CDR3 spans 15 residues. The germline V gene encodes CDR1 MDHEN and CDR2 SYDVKM. The CDR3 DNA reads as TGTGCCAGCAGTTTGTCCCGGGACGGGGGTTATGGCTACACCTTC. This gives the protein CASSLSRDGGYGYTF.

The chain is built from TRBV27 and TRBJ1-5; D gene unclear. The V gene lost 4 bases and the J gene lost 0 bases, with 16 bases spanning the gap. This CDR3 comprises 17 residues. From germline, CDR1 is MNHEY and CDR2 SMNVEV (reference sequence). This CDR3 is CASSSFFLRNSNQPQHF. In DNA form, the CDR3 reads TGTGCCAGCAGTTCCTTTTTCTTGAGGAATAGCAATCAGCCCCAGCATTTT.

This chain links TRBV2 with TRBJ2-3; 13 bases map to TRBD2. CDR1 and CDR2 from the germline V gene are SNHLY and FYNNEI. This CDR3 is built from 14 residues. J gave up 5 bases and V 7 bases, and 3 bases lay outside the gene matches. The DNA of the CDR3 is TGTGCCAGCACTAGGACTAGCGGGGGAGATACGCAGTATTTT. Translating gives CASTRTSGGDTQYF.

Turning to this clonotype: One end of the junction varies from germline; a read error may be responsible. The rearrangement links TRBV20-1 to TRBJ2-7; 7 positions match TRBD2. The CDR3 consists of 15 residues. Germline loops: CDR1 DFQATT, CDR2 SNEGSKA (reference sequence). The CDR3 region has the DNA TGTAGTGCTCCCGCGGGGGATAGCCTACGAGGGGAGCAGTACTTC. This encodes CSAPAGDSLRGEQYF.

The gene calls are TRBV5-1 and TRBJ1-1; 8 bases map to TRBD1. Trimming took 4 bases from V and 4 from J; bases not matched to a gene: 6. CDR3 size: 14 residues. Per the germline V gene, CDR1 is SGHRS and CDR2 is YFSETQ. This CDR3 reads CASSPGQGVTEAFF. The CDR3 DNA follows: TGCGCCAGCAGCCCCGGACAGGGAGTCACTGAAGCTTTCTTT.

A remark on this clonotype: One end of the junction is discordant with germline, which a read error may explain. The V call is TRBV14, the J call TRBJ1-2; 7 nucleotides align to TRBD1. Germline lookup yields CDR1 SGHDN and CDR2 FVKESK. This CDR3 is 14 amino acids long. The CDR3 DNA is TGTACCAGCAGCCAAGGAGGGACAGCTTATGGCTACACCTTC. The encoded protein is CTSSQGGTAYGYTF. The full variable domain, in which reference TRBV14 and TRBJ1-2 provide the parts outside the CDR3, is EAGVTQFPSHSVIEKGQTVTLRCDPISGHDNLYWYRRVMGKEIKFLLHFVKESKQDESGMPNNRFLAERTGGTYSTLKVQPAELEDSGVYFCTSSQGGTAYGYTFGSGTRLTVV.

This clonotype was found many times. V usage is TRBV10-2 and J usage is TRBJ2-1; TRBD2 agrees at 10 bases. J lost 7 bases, V lost 7 bases, and 7 bases had no gene match. Germline CDR1 is WSHSY and CDR2 is SAAADI. The CDR3 covers 14 residues. The CDR3: CASKPGLASNEQFF. In DNA form, the CDR3 reads TGCGCCAGCAAACCGGGACTAGCGTCTAATGAGCAGTTCTTC.

This clonotype was observed a handful of times. The V call is TRBV20-1, the J call TRBJ2-7; D could derive from TRBD1 or TRBD2 (6 bases each). V lost 6 bases to trimming and J lost 3 bases, with 18 bases between them. This CDR3 contains 14 residues. Germline loops: CDR1 DFQATT, CDR2 SNEGSKA (reference sequence). The CDR3 loop reads CSARVARGGYEQYF. CDR3 nucleotides: TGCAGTGCGCGGGTGGCCAGGGGAGGCTACGAGCAGTACTTC.

The chain couples TRBV7-2 to TRBJ2-5; no clear D. This CDR3 contains 16 residues. Germline V gives CDR1 SGHTA, CDR2 FQGNSA. Trimming removed 5 bases from V and 4 bases from J, with 20 bases in between. The CDR3 DNA follows: TGTGCCAGCAGCCCAGCAATCACCACGCTGGGAGAGACCCAGTACTTC. Its protein product is CASSPAITTLGETQYF.

To note about this clonotype: Possible read error: a much larger clone is one base away. The chain combines TRBV6-4 with TRBJ2-1; D could derive from TRBD1 or TRBD2 (6 bases each). Between the trimmed V and J ends, which lost 3 bases and 8 bases, there was a span of 8 bases. The CDR3 is made up of 12 amino acids. Germline CDR1 is MRHNA and CDR2 is SNTAGT. CDR3 coding DNA: TGTGCCAGCAGTGAAGGGGGGCATGAGCAGTTCTTC. Amino acid sequence: CASSEGGHEQFF.

The rearrangement links TRBV6-2 or TRBV6-3 to TRBJ2-3; 9 bases line up with TRBD1. Trimming took 6 bases from V and 5 from J; bases not matched to a gene: 9. There are 15 residues in the CDR3. Germline V gene lookup returns CDR1 MNHEY and CDR2 SVGEGT. This chain's CDR3 is CASSEDRGIGDTQYF. CDR3 nucleotides: TGTGCCAGCAGCGAAGACAGGGGGATTGGAGATACGCAGTATTTT.

CDR3 coding DNA: TGTGCCAGCAGTTTAGAACAGGGGTGGGAGCAGTACTTC. Translated: CASSLEQGWEQYF. This chain links TRBV12-3 or TRBV12-4 with TRBJ2-5, with TRBD1 matching 7 bases. This CDR3 is 13 amino acids long. V lost 1 base and J lost 11; bases outside the gene matches: 7.

This clonotype has only a few counts. The V gene is TRBV6-1, the J gene TRBJ2-7; a weak D match, TRBD1 (5 bases). The V end was cut by 6 bases, the J end by 2 bases, with 23 bases between. Germline CDR1 reads MNHNS; CDR2 reads SASEGT. The CDR3 consists of 17 residues. The CDR3 protein is CASSRDSLIKGAYEQYF. DNA of the CDR3: TGTGCCAGCAGCAGAGACAGCCTGATCAAAGGGGCCTACGAGCAGTACTTC.

In regard to this clonotype: Relative to the germline gene, one junction end is altered; a read error may explain this. This chain uses TRBV27 with TRBJ2-5, with D tentatively TRBD1 or TRBD2 (5 bases each). The CDR3 loop spans 14 amino acids. CDR1 and CDR2 from the germline V gene are MNHEY and SMNVEV (reference sequence). The CDR3 region has the DNA TGTGCCGGCAGTTTATCGACCCGTGGGGGGACCCAGTACTTC. Its protein product is CAGSLSTRGGTQYF.